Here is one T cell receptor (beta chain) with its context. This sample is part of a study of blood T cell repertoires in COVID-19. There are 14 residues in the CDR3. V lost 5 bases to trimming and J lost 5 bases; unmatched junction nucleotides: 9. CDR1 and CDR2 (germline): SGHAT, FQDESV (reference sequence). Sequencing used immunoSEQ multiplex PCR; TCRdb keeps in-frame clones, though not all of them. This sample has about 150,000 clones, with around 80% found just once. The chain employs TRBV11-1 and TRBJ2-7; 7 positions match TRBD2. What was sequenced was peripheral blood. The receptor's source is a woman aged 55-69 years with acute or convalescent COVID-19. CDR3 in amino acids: CASSHAPGRDEQYF. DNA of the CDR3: TGTGCCAGCAGCCACGCCCCAGGGAGGGACGAGCAGTACTTC.